This note documents a single T cell receptor (beta chain) sequence. Its target is not known. This CDR3 contains 14 residues. CDR1 and CDR2 (germline): MDHEN, SYDVKM. V shed 5 bases and J 13 bases; nucleotides not matched to a gene: 11. Nominal health characterized the donors when sampled, though unrecorded immune exposures were likely. 60 Vbeta and 13 Jbeta primers were used in PCR. Measured with immunoSEQ multiplex PCR; TCRdb has only the in-frame clones, and not every one. The data contain 80,000 to 100,000 clones, approximately 69% of them singletons. This entry comes from a study of cytomegalovirus exposure and HLA in healthy donors. About the study: Most donors, 80% to 90% of a few hundred genotyped, fell in the Caucasian-associated ancestry cluster. Study-wide findings and caveats: Fewer N-insertions than the roughly 650-donor mean were reportedly shown by an Asian-associated ancestry cluster in a later analysis. Other equally common chains were less clonally expanded than HLA-associated TCR beta chains, a later analysis showed.

The sequence derives from a female donor in good health and CMV-seronegative. This sequence joins TRBV28 and TRBJ2-7; TRBD2 matches at 13 bases. The source material was PBMCs. CDR3 sequence (DNA): TGTGCCAGCAGTCAGGGGACTAGCGGGACGGAGCGCTACTTC. Translated: CASSQGTSGTERYF.